Following are 28 T cell receptor beta chains from one sample sequenced in a study of T-cell memory formation after mild COVID-19. TCRdb processed the 5' RACE reads anew with MiXCR; each CDR3 protein has one entry. Of about 140,000 distinct CDR3 sequences listed, more than 13% are singletons. The sequencing input was PBMCs or a T cell subset sorted from them (not recorded which). Receptor source: an adult woman who had mild COVID-19 (a few samples of this study predate the infection). Cell type and time point are not known.

V and J are TRBV11-2 and TRBJ1-1; D gene ambiguous. V was trimmed by 5 bases and J by 8 bases, leaving 9 bases between them. The CDR3 is made up of 11 amino acids. CDR1 is SGHAT and CDR2 is FQNNGV in the germline V gene. Here the CDR3 DNA reads TGTGCCAGCAGCCCTGGGCCCGAAGCTTTCTTT. Its translation: CASSPGPEAFF.

V gene TRBV5-1 combines with J gene TRBJ2-7; unclear D gene. Trimming left V 3 bases short and J 2 bases short, with 12 bases between. The CDR3 covers 14 residues. Germline assignment: CDR1 SGHRS and CDR2 YFSETQ. For the CDR3, the DNA is TGCGCCAGCAGCTCCCCCGGACGGACCTACGAGCAGTACTTC. Translation: CASSSPGRTYEQYF.

The sample holds many counts of this clonotype. The J gene is TRBJ2-7, the V gene TRBV5-1; 7 bases are shared with TRBD1. The CDR3 runs 15 residues. The germline V gene has CDR1 SGHRS and CDR2 YFSETQ. V trimming: 3 bases; J trimming: 3 bases; junction bases outside the gene matches: 9. The CDR3 DNA reads as TGCGCCAGCAGCTCGGACAGGCAACCGTACTACGAGCAGTACTTC. It codes for CASSSDRQPYYEQYF. Combining the CDR3 with reference TRBV5-1 and TRBJ2-7 gives the whole variable domain KAGVTQTPRYLIKTRGQQVTLSCSPISGHRSVSWYQQTPGQGLQFLFEYFSETQRNKGNFPGRFSGRQFSNSRSEMNVSTLELGDSALYLCASSSDRQPYYEQYFGPGTRLTVT.

This clonotype was counted between two and nine times. The chain employs TRBV5-5 and TRBJ1-5, with 9 positions matching TRBD1. Germline V gives CDR1 SGHKS, CDR2 YYEKEE (reference sequence). This CDR3 comprises 15 residues. J gave up 6 bases and V 0 bases, and 4 bases lay outside the gene matches. The CDR3 DNA reads as TGTGCCAGCAGCTTGGGCTGGACAGGGGTTCAGCCCCAGCATTTT. Its protein is CASSLGWTGVQPQHF.

V usage is TRBV19 and J usage is TRBJ1-5; 8 bases line up with TRBD1. J gave up 0 bases and V 2 bases, and 6 bases lay outside the gene matches. Germline values: CDR1 LNHDA, CDR2 SQIVND (reference sequence). The CDR3 is 17 residues long. As DNA, the CDR3 is TGTGCCAGTAGTATAAGGACAGGGCCGGATAGCAATCAGCCCCAGCATTTT. It yields the protein CASSIRTGPDSNQPQHF.

The rearrangement joins TRBV5-6 to TRBJ2-1; 7 bases fit TRBD1. Germline CDR1 is SGHDT and CDR2 is YYEEEE. This CDR3 contains 14 residues. With V trimmed by 4 bases and J by 8 bases, 9 bases remained unmatched. The CDR3 nucleotides read TGTGCCAGCAGCAAGTTGACAGGGAACGATGAGCAGTTCTTC. This encodes CASSKLTGNDEQFF.

This clonotype was counted a few times. The chain links TRBV11-2 to TRBJ2-7, with 7 bases aligning to TRBD2. V dropped 3 bases and J dropped 1; count of bases not matched to a gene: 9. Germline lookup yields CDR1 SGHAT and CDR2 FQNNGV. This CDR3 has 16 amino acids. The CDR3 DNA is TGTGCCAGCAGCTTGGATTCTAGCGGAGCTTCCTACGAGCAGTACTTC. Translating gives CASSLDSSGASYEQYF.

J is TRBJ2-2 and V is TRBV19, with a tentative D call TRBD1 (5 bases). V was clipped by 2 bases and J by 1 base, with 8 bases between them. This CDR3 is 15 amino acids long. Germline V gene sequence: CDR1 LNHDA, CDR2 SQIVND (reference sequence). The CDR3 here is CASSISGQNTGELFF. Here the CDR3 DNA reads TGTGCCAGTAGTATATCAGGGCAGAACACCGGGGAGCTGTTTTTT.

The chain uses TRBV12-3 or TRBV12-4 and TRBJ2-1; tentatively, D is TRBD1 (5 bases). This CDR3 has 13 residues. Deletions cut 3 bases from V and 8 bases from J, with 11 bases between. The CDR3 nucleotides read TGTGCCAGCAGTTTCTCCAGGGTCTATGAGCAGTTCTTC. Translating gives CASSFSRVYEQFF.

This clonotype was recorded only once. This chain joins TRBV27 and TRBJ2-5; 8 nucleotides match TRBD1. The CDR3 covers 14 residues. The germline V gene encodes CDR1 MNHEY and CDR2 SMNVEV (reference sequence). The trim removed 5 bases at V and 5 bases at J, leaving 7 bases unmatched. Here the CDR3 reads CASSPQGALETQYF. CDR3 nucleotides: TGTGCCAGCAGTCCCCAGGGGGCCCTGGAGACCCAGTACTTC.

The V call is TRBV2, the J call TRBJ2-3, with 10 bases matching TRBD1. CDR3 size: 14 residues. Germline CDR1 reads SNHLY; CDR2 reads FYNNEI. The ends lost 5 bases at V and 3 bases at J; junction bases unmatched: 2. The chain's CDR3 is CASSSDRGTDTQYF. CDR3 bases: TGTGCCAGCAGTTCGGACAGGGGGACAGATACGCAGTATTTT.

The CDR3 loop reads CASSYAKGTEAFF. The DNA for the CDR3 is TGTGCCAGCAGTTACGCCAAAGGCACTGAAGCTTTCTTT. V usage is TRBV6-5 and J usage is TRBJ1-1, with D unresolved. V gave up 2 bases and J gave up 4 bases, with 8 bases separating them. CDR1 and CDR2 from the germline V gene are MNHEY and SVGAGI. CDR3 length equals 13 residues.

This chain joins TRBV27 and TRBJ2-6; either TRBD1 or TRBD2 may supply D (5 bases each). Germline CDR1 MNHEY, CDR2 SMNVEV (reference sequence). Trimming took 1 base from V and 1 from J, leaving 11 bases between them. The CDR3 runs 17 residues. DNA for the CDR3: TGTGCCAGCAGTTTATGGGGCGGGCAGTCTGGGGCCAACGTCCTGACTTTC. Translated: CASSLWGGQSGANVLTF.

This clonotype was seen a handful of times. CDR3 region: CASSPWDSSSYNEQFF. CDR3 in DNA: TGTGCCAGCAGCCCATGGGACAGCAGCTCCTACAATGAGCAGTTCTTC. V gene TRBV12-3 or TRBV12-4 combines with J gene TRBJ2-1; TRBD1 matches 7 bases. CDR3 length: 16 amino acids. The V and J ends lost 6 bases and 0 bases, in that order; junction bases with no gene match: 8.

This clonotype was seen only a few times. This chain uses TRBV4-3 with TRBJ2-2, with 11 bases lining up with TRBD2. In germline, CDR1 is LGHNA, CDR2 YSLEER. Unmatched junction bases numbered 9, after V lost 9 bases and J lost 6 bases. CDR3 length: 15 residues. This CDR3 reads CASKLAGVAAGELFF. The CDR3 DNA follows: TGCGCCAGTAAACTAGCGGGAGTCGCGGCCGGGGAGCTGTTTTTT.

This clonotype has just a few counts. V usage is TRBV3-1 and J usage is TRBJ1-1, with 8 bases fitting TRBD1. Trimming removed 0 bases from V and 7 bases from J; junction bases left unmatched: 16. Germline V CDR1 and CDR2: LGHDT, YNNKEL (reference sequence). The CDR3 sequence is 18 residues long. In DNA form, the CDR3 reads TGTGCCAGCAGCCAAGACCGGGACAGGATCCGAAGGCGGGATGAAGCTTTCTTT. It codes for CASSQDRDRIRRRDEAFF.

This clonotype has more than one count but fewer than ten. The chain has TRBV7-8 and TRBJ2-1, with TRBD2 matching 9 bases. Germline CDR1 and CDR2: SGHVS and FQNEAQ. V gave up 8 bases and J gave up 13 bases; unmatched junction bases: 6. The CDR3 is 11 residues long. The CDR3 loop reads CASGLAGVQFF. Written as DNA, the CDR3 is TGTGCCAGCGGTTTAGCGGGAGTTCAGTTCTTC.

The sample holds a few counts of this clonotype. This sequence joins TRBV19 and TRBJ1-1; D is ambiguous. CDR3 size: 15 residues. The germline CDR1 and CDR2 sequences are LNHDA and SQIVND (reference sequence). Deletions cut 3 bases from V and 0 bases from J, with 11 bases between. This CDR3 reads CASSMGRILNTEAFF. The CDR3 coding sequence is TGTGCCAGTAGTATGGGGAGGATCTTGAACACTGAAGCTTTCTTT.

This clonotype was observed at least ten times. The V and J genes are TRBV7-9 and TRBJ2-1, with TRBD2 as a possible D gene (6 bases). From germline, CDR1 is SEHNR and CDR2 FQNEAQ (reference sequence). The CDR3 is 16 amino acids. The V end was cut by 1 base, the J end by 2 bases, with 12 bases between. CDR3 loop: CASSLVDGEAYNEQFF. In nucleotides, the CDR3 is TGTGCCAGCAGCTTAGTTGACGGGGAGGCCTACAATGAGCAGTTCTTC.

This clonotype has more than one count but fewer than ten. The V and J genes are TRBV7-9 and TRBJ2-6, with D possibly being TRBD2 (7 bases). The CDR3 has 15 amino acids. Trimming shortened V by 5 bases and J by 3 bases, and 11 bases separated the two germline ends. Germline V gene data show CDR1 as SEHNR and CDR2 as FQNEAQ (reference sequence). CDR3 nucleotide sequence: TGTGCCAGCAGCCCCGGGGGGCTTGGGGCCAACGTCCTGACTTTC. It is translated as CASSPGGLGANVLTF.

This clonotype was found many times. J is TRBJ2-3 and V is TRBV12-3 or TRBV12-4; possibly TRBD2 for D (6 bases). Between the trimmed V and J ends, which lost 2 bases and 3 bases, there was a span of 12 bases. The CDR3 spans 15 residues. Written as DNA, the CDR3 is TGTGCCAGCAGTTTAACCGGGGGTCGGACAGATACGCAGTATTTT. It codes for CASSLTGGRTDTQYF.

This clonotype was seen a few times. This chain uses TRBV6-5 with TRBJ2-7; 12 bases align to TRBD2. CDR1 is MNHEY and CDR2 is SVGAGI in the germline V gene. The J segment lost 1 base and the V segment lost 5 bases, leaving 3 bases of the junction unmatched. The CDR3 totals 15 residues. The CDR3 here is CASSDGTSGSYEQYF. The CDR3 region has the DNA TGTGCCAGCAGTGACGGGACTAGCGGGTCCTACGAGCAGTACTTC.

This clonotype was seen ten or more times. The J gene is TRBJ2-1, the V gene TRBV6-5; 11 nucleotides align to TRBD2. V shed 2 bases and J 6 bases; nucleotides not matched to a gene: 3. The CDR3 extends over 15 amino acids. Germline CDR1 is MNHEY and CDR2 is SVGAGI. In DNA, the CDR3 is TGTGCCAGCAGTTACGGTGGACTAGCGGGCAATGAGCAGTTCTTC. Protein: CASSYGGLAGNEQFF.

The chain has TRBV9 and TRBJ2-6; D remains unclear. CDR1 is SGDLS, CDR2 YYNGEE, per germline. The CDR3 contains 16 residues. The V gene lost 2 bases and the J gene lost 0 bases, with 9 bases spanning the gap. As DNA, the CDR3 is TGTGCCAGCAGCGTCTCTACGTCCTCTGGGGCCAACGTCCTGACTTTC. Translating it yields CASSVSTSSGANVLTF.

V gene TRBV12-3 or TRBV12-4 combines with J gene TRBJ2-1; D unclear. The CDR3 covers 14 residues. V lost 2 bases, J lost 3 bases, and 8 bases lay in between. The CDR3 nucleotides are TGTGCCAGCAGTTTACCCACACTCTACAATGAGCAGTTCTTC. The encoded protein is CASSLPTLYNEQFF.

CDR3 sequence (DNA): TGTGCCAGCAGACAAGCGGGAGGGTACGAGCAGTACTTC. Protein sequence: CASRQAGGYEQYF. The rearrangement joins TRBV6-1 to TRBJ2-7; 10 bases are shared with TRBD2. V dropped 6 bases and J dropped 4; count of bases not matched to a gene: 3. Looked up from germline, CDR1 is MNHNS and CDR2 is SASEGT. This CDR3 is built from 13 residues.

This chain uses TRBV11-2 with TRBJ1-2, with unresolved D. The V gene lost 1 base and the J gene lost 8 bases, with 8 bases spanning the gap. The CDR3 is 12 amino acids. CDR1 and CDR2 (germline): SGHAT, FQNNGV. The CDR3 DNA reads as TGTGCCAGCAGCTTAGGGTTGGACGGCTACACCTTC. Protein product: CASSLGLDGYTF.

This rearrangement joins TRBV16 to TRBJ1-1; 10 bases agree with TRBD1. CDR1 and CDR2 from the germline V gene are KGHSY and FQNENV. The V segment lost 3 bases and the J segment 1 base; nucleotides outside the gene matches: 2. This CDR3 is 15 amino acids long. CDR3 region: CASSQGQGKNTEAFF. Written as DNA, the CDR3 is TGTGCCAGCAGCCAGGGACAGGGGAAGAACACTGAAGCTTTCTTT. Variable domain in full (rest from reference TRBV16 and TRBJ1-1): GEEVAQTPKHLVRGEGQKAKLYCAPIKGHSYVFWYQQVLKNEFKFLISFQNENVFDETGMPKERFSAKCLPNSPCSLEIQATKLEDSAVYFCASSQGQGKNTEAFFGQGTRLTVV.